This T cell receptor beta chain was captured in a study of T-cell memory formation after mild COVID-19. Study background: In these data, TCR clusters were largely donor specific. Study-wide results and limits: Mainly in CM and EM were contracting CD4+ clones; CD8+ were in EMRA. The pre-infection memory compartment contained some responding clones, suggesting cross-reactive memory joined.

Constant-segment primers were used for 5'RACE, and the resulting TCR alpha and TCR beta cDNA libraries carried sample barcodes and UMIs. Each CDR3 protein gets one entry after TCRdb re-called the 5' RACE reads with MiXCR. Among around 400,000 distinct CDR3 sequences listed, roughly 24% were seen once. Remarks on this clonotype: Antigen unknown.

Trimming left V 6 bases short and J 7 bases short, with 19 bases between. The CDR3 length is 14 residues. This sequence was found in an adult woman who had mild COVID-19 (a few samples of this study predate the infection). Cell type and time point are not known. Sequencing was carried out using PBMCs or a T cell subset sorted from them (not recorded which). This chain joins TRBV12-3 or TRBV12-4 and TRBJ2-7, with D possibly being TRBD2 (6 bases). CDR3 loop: CASSSSRAAGEQYF. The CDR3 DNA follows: TGTGCCAGCAGCTCCAGTCGTGCCGCGGGGGAGCAGTACTTC.